This T cell receptor beta chain was recovered during a study of cytomegalovirus exposure and HLA in healthy donors. Of note for this clone: Its antigen is as yet unknown.

Using immunoSEQ multiplex PCR, the repertoire was profiled, and TCRdb retains in-frame clones only, with some absent. The sample has under 80,000 clones, roughly 95% seen once; the top ten hold roughly 3.3%. Study-wide results and caveats: Altogether, about 160 TCR beta chains were recorded as cytomegalovirus-associated. According to a subsequent analysis, TCR clusters from the first cohort were inclined to appear together in the 120 validation repertoires.

This CDR3 contains 16 residues. CDR1 and CDR2 (germline): MDHEN, SYDVKM. V lost 3 bases and J lost 1; bases outside the gene matches: 6. This rearrangement joins TRBV28 to TRBJ1-1, with 9 bases lining up with TRBD1. The sample was PBMCs. The clonotype comes from a young woman in good health and CMV-seropositive. The CDR3 nucleotides read TGTGCCAGCAGTTTTGTACCGGGACAGGGGAACACTGAAGCTTTCTTT. Residues: CASSFVPGQGNTEAFF.